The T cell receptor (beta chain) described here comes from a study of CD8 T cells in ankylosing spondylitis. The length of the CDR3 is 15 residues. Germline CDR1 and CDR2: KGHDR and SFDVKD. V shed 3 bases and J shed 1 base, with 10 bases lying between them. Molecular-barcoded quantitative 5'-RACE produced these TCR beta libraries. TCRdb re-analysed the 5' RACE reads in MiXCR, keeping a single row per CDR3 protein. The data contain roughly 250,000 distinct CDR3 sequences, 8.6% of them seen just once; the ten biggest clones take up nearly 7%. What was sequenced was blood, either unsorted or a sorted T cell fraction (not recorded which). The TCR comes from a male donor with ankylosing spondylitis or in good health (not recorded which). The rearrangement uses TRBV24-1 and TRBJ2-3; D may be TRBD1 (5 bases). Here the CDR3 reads CATSDAEGGTDTQYF. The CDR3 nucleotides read TGTGCCACCAGTGATGCGGAAGGGGGCACAGATACGCAGTATTTT.